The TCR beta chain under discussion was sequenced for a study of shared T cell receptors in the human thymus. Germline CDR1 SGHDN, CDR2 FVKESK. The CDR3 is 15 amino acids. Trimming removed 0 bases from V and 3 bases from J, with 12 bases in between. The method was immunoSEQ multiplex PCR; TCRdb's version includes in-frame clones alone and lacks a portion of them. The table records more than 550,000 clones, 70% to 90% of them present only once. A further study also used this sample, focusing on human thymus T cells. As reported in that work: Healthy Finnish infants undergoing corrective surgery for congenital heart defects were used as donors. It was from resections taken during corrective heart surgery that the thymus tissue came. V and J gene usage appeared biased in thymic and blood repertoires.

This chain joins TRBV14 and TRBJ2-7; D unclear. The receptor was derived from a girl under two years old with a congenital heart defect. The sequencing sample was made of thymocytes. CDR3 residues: CASSQDGVLDYEQYF. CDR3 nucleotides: TGTGCCAGCAGCCAAGATGGCGTTCTAGACTACGAGCAGTACTTC.